This entry describes one TCR beta chain. V lost 10 bases, J lost 6 bases, and 13 bases stayed unmatched. Germline-derived CDR1 and CDR2 are LNHDA and SQIVND (reference sequence). This CDR3 contains 15 residues. As processed by the authors: Reference gene primer amplification yielded estimated nucleated cell counts. Sequenced by immunoSEQ multiplex PCR; TCRdb stores in-frame clones only, minus some. The DNA was the basis for D and trimming; V, J and clone size are from that table. The repertoire holds 350,000 to 450,000 clones, with approximately 86% as singletons. These data come from a study of blood T cell repertoires in COVID-19. At the level of the study: Italy, Spain and the United States were the sources of the convalescent and acute COVID-19 samples. The analysed material was cDNA or gDNA that came from T cells, B-cell-depleted T cells, or PBMCs.

The sequence was obtained from a human donor in a cohort sampled during active COVID-19. Specimen: peripheral blood. V is TRBV19 and J is TRBJ1-5, with 9 bases matching TRBD1. The CDR3 sequence: CATRTSGQGVQPQHF. CDR3 nucleotides: TGTGCCACCCGAACGTCGGGACAGGGTGTTCAGCCCCAGCATTTT.